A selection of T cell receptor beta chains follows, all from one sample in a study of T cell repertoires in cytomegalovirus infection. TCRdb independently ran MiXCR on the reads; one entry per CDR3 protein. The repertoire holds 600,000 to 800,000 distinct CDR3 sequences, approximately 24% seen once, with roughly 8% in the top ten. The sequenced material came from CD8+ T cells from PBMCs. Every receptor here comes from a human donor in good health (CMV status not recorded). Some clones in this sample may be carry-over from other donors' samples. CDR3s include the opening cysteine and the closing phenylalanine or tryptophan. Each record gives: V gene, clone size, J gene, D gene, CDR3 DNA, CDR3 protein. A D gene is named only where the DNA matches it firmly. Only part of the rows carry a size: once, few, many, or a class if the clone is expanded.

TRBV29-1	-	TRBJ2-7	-	TGCAGCGTTGAGACGGCAGTGAGCTCCTACGAGCAGTACTTC	CSVETAVSSYEQYF
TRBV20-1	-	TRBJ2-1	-	TGCAGTGCTAGAAGCGGATCCTACAATGAGCAGTTCTTC	CSARSGSYNEQFF
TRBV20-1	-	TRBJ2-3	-	TGCAGTGCTAGAGATCGATCGGGGGTGTTGGGCACAGATACGCAGTATTTT	CSARDRSGVLGTDTQYF
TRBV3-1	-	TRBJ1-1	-	TGTGCCAGCAGCCATCCCGACGCGGGCGAAACTGAAGCTTTCTTT	CASSHPDAGETEAFF
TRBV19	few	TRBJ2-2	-	TGTGCCAGTAGTTCCTACAGGGCTAGGAACACCGGGGAGCTGTTTTTT	CASSSYRARNTGELFF
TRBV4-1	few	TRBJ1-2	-	TGCGCCAGCAGCCAAGGGGACTTCAACTATGGCTACACCTTC	CASSQGDFNYGYTF
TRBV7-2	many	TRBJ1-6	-	TGTGCCAGCAGCTTCTACTCTGGGTCGGAATATAATTCACCCCTCCACTTT	CASSFYSGSEYNSPLHF
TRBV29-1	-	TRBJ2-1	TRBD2	TGCAGCGTTGAATTGTTGCGGGGGGGGAATGAGCAGTTCTTC	CSVELLRGGNEQFF
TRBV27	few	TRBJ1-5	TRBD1	TGTGCCAGCAGTTTATCGACATGGACAGGGCATCAGCCCCAGCATTTT	CASSLSTWTGHQPQHF
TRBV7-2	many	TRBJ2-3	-	TGTGCCAGCAGCTGGGGAGTAGCTAGCACAGATACGCAGTATTTT	CASSWGVASTDTQYF
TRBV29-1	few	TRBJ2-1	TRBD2	TGCAGCGTTGAAGGACTAGCGGGGGGCTCCTACAATGAGCAGTTCTTC	CSVEGLAGGSYNEQFF
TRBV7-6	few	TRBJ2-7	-	TGTGCCAGCAGCCAAACCAGGGAAGCCTACGAGCAGTACTTC	CASSQTREAYEQYF
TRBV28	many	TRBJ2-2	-	TGTGCCAGCAGTTTTACGCTGTCGAACACCGGGGAGCTGTTTTTT	CASSFTLSNTGELFF
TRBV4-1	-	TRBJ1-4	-	TGCGCCAGCAGCGAATTCGGGGCTGAGGAGGAAAAACTGTTTTTT	CASSEFGAEEEKLFF
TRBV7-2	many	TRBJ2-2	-	TGTGCCAGCAGCCTTTTCCCGGGGGAGCTGTTTTTT	CASSLFPGELFF
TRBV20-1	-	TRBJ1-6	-	TGCAGTGCTGGTTCACCCCTCCACTTT	CSAGSPLHF
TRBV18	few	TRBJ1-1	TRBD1	TGTGCCAGCTCACTTACCAGACAGGGAGGGCCTGAAGCTTTCTTT	CASSLTRQGGPEAFF
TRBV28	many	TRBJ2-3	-	TGTGCCAGCAGTTTACCTGCAGCCGTTGATACGCAGTATTTT	CASSLPAAVDTQYF
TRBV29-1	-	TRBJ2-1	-	TGCAGCGTTGAAATAACAGGAGCCGGTGAGCAGTTCTTC	CSVEITGAGEQFF
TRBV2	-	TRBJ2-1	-	TGTGCCAGCGTTGGGGGGGGCGACTCCTACAATGAGCAGTTCTTC	CASVGGGDSYNEQFF
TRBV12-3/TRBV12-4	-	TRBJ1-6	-	TGTGCCAACCATTACCCTCAGACAGATCACGGGCAGGGCTCGCCCGCTAGTGTGAATTCACCCCTCCACTTT	CANHYPQTDHGQGSPASVNSPLHF
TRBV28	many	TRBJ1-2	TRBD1	TGTGCCAGCAGTTTCCCCACGGAACCGGGACAGGGAATCCCCTTCCCCTATGGCTACACCTTC	CASSFPTEPGQGIPFPYGYTF
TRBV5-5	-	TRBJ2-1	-	TGTGCCAGCAGGGGGGAAAGGGTGGATGAGCAGTTCTTC	CASRGERVDEQFF
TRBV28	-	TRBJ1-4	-	TGTGCCAGCAGTTTATCAGGGAGGATTGAAAAACTGTTTTTT	CASSLSGRIEKLFF
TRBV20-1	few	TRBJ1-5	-	TGCAGTGCTAGAGAAAAAGGGGTATCCAATCAGCCCCAGCATTTT	CSAREKGVSNQPQHF
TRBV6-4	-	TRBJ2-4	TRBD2	TGTGCCAGCAGTGAACCCAGCGGGGGGGCTTTAGCCAAAAACATTCAGTACTTC	CASSEPSGGALAKNIQYF
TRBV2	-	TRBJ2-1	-	TGTGTCACCCGAGGAGGCGGTTACAATGAGCAGTTCTTC	CVTRGGGYNEQFF
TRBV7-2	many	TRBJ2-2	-	TGTGCCAGCAGCTTCAGGCAGCCTGTTACCGGGGAGCTGTTTTTT	CASSFRQPVTGELFF
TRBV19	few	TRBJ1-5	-	TGTGCCAGTAGTATGCGGACGGGTAGCAATCAGCCCCAGCATTTT	CASSMRTGSNQPQHF
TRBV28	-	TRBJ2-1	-	TGTGCCAGTTCTTTAGTGGACGGAGGGTACAATGAGCAGTTCTTC	CASSLVDGGYNEQFF
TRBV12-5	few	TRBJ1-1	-	TGTGCTAGCCCATTTGTCTCTGAAGCTTTCTTT	CASPFVSEAFF
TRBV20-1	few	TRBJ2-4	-	TGCAGTGCTAGAGGGACCGGTTGGAACATTCAGTACTTC	CSARGTGWNIQYF
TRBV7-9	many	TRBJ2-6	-	TGTGCCAGCAGCTTTGGGCCAACTGGGGCCAACGTCCTGACTTTC	CASSFGPTGANVLTF
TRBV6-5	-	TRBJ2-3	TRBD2	TGTGCCAGCAGTGAGGTACTAGCGGTTACTAGCACAGATACGCAGTATTTT	CASSEVLAVTSTDTQYF
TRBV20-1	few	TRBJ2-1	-	TGCAGTGCTAGAGATTGGGGGGCTGAGCAGTTCTTC	CSARDWGAEQFF
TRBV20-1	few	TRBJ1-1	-	TGCAGTGCTAGCCGTCGGGCTTTCTTT	CSASRRAFF
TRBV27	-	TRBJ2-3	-	TGTGCCAGCAGTACTTCCTTCGGACTCACAGATACGCAGTATTTT	CASSTSFGLTDTQYF
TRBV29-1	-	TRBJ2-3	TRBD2	TGCAGCGTAACTAGCGGGGGCTTCACAGATACGCAGTATTTT	CSVTSGGFTDTQYF